Detailed here is one TCR beta chain. Its antigen is still unknown. Per-base quality was not reported, and no clone a single base away is much larger than it. Graves' hyperthyroidism was defined as stable when no progression to ophthalmopathy occurred over 18 months of follow-up. Hyperthyroidism patients were newly diagnosed, with disease duration under 2 months, and aged 18 to 65 years. Any patient with an uncontrolled infection, another autoimmune disease, pregnancy or lactation was excluded. Diagnoses relied on clinical symptoms, serum thyroxine and TRAb, thyroid ultrasound and orbital computed tomography. Total RNA was extracted using Trizol reagent, and RNA quality was assessed on an Agilent 2100 Bioanalyzer. The sample originates from a study of T cells in Graves' hyperthyroidism and ophthalmopathy (dated by TCRdb to between 2019 and 2020). In terms of the full investigation: TCR V-J signatures able to tell the groups apart were searched for in a discovery cohort of 90 to 100 patients, of whom more than 40 had Graves' ophthalmopathy and 55 to 60 had stable Graves' hyperthyroidism. In more than 5 Graves' hyperthyroidism patients, the study also compared T-cell repertoires from thyroid tissue with T-cell repertoires from blood. The approximately 97 discovery patients were randomly divided into training and test sets at a 7:3 ratio. After blood sampling, hyperthyroidism patients were treated with methimazole at a starting dose of 30 mg daily, and ophthalmopathy patients were treated with high-dose intravenous methylprednisolone. Whether ophthalmopathy could be predicted prospectively was tested in an independent validation cohort made up of roughly 19 hyperthyroidism patients plus 17 patients who later progressed to ophthalmopathy. According to the paper, TCR Vbeta CDR3 sequencing was carried out on 135 peripheral blood samples, which came from fewer than 50 ophthalmopathy, around 74 hyperthyroidism and roughly 17 progressor patients.

Overall study results and their limits: Most expanded thyroid clonotypes (frequency above 0.001) were also found in blood, which suggests that blood repertoires may mirror thyroid immune responses. In validation, progression to ophthalmopathy was predicted by the model with approximately 67% sensitivity and roughly 76% specificity, a median of roughly 6.4 months before onset. A model built on a 13 V-J signature distinguished ophthalmopathy from stable hyperthyroidism, reaching roughly 88% sensitivity and 81.08% specificity in cross-validation and 80%/75% in testing. Sample size was not statistically predetermined, and investigators were not blinded to group allocation.

Amplification of TCR beta CDR3 regions was carried out from RNA transcripts. A first-round RT-PCR of the TCR CDR3 used the HTBI primer set with the Qiagen OneStep RT-PCR kit. A second multiplex PCR round built the libraries, followed by size selection and purification. Libraries were sequenced paired-end with 100 bp reads on an Illumina HiSeq2000. As for how the authors treated the data: Raw data were processed with SOAPnuke, discarding reads with adapters, uncalled bases, mean Phred below 15, or no exact constant-primer or identifier match. COPE v1.2.5 was used to merge high-quality paired reads, and clonotypes were defined as unique nucleotide sequences. MiTCR v1.1 was used to align clonotypes to the IMGT TRBV, TRBD and TRBJ reference segments. Only V-J combinations with frequency above 0.0001, covering about 99% of repertoires, were analysed. A TCS score was defined as the ratio between F50 (clonal expansion) and ExV (chaos), using BLOSUM62-based TCRdist between CDR3 peptides within each V-J. Welch's t-statistics and random forest reduced roughly 530 V-J features to around 14, which were used in a naive Bayes classifier (R e1071). The public reads were run again by TCRdb, first through fastp at Q25 and then through MiXCR, and only productive beta chains were kept. Rows with one shared CDR3 protein collapse into an entry with the most common genes and DNA. The V and J calls come from TCRdb's annotation, not from the publication. The sample table holds some 510,000 distinct CDR3 sequences, of which under 60% were seen once. Together, the top ten hold just over 8% of the sample.

This TCR derives from a woman in her late teens or twenties with Graves' hyperthyroidism. Donor details come from another sample of the same person, matched by shared clones. Sequenced sample: peripheral blood or thyroid tissue (not recorded which).

The CDR3 here reads CAISESTGRNQPQHF. The DNA sequence follows: TGTGCCATCAGTGAGTCGACAGGGCGGAATCAGCCCCAGCATTTT. The rearrangement joined TRBV10-3 to TRBJ1-5, with 7 middle bases fitting TRBD1. V lost 0 bases and J lost 4 bases, and the count of bases not matched to a germline gene is 3. The germline V gene yields ENHRY for CDR1 and SYGVKD for CDR2. The cysteine opens and the phenylalanine closes a CDR3 of 15 amino acids. Of the read, only the CDR3 DNA is kept; its 45 bases are in frame from base 1.